These T cell receptor beta chains were read from a single sample in a study of tumor-infiltrating lymphocytes in primary liver carcinoma. Each CDR3 protein is one row after TCRdb ran MiXCR on the multiplex PCR reads. The data show roughly 190,000 distinct CDR3 sequences, about 82% seen once. The sample comprised tumor tissue from primary liver carcinoma. Every receptor here comes from a man in his forties with primary liver carcinoma and hepatitis B virus infection. The CDR3 runs from the conserved cysteine through the conserved F or W. A D gene is named only where the DNA matches it firmly. A row's size may be missing; if present it is once, few, many or a size class.

v_gene,d_gene,abundance,j_gene,len,CDR3aa,CDR3nt
TRBV29-1,.,once,TRBJ2-3,12,CSVPRGSDTHYF,TGCAGCGTACCCAGGGGCTCAGATACGCATTATTTT
TRBV12-3/TRBV12-4,.,.,TRBJ1-2,14,CTSSLRGVDYGYTF,TGTACCAGCAGTTTAAGGGGCGTCGACTATGGATACACCTTC
TRBV10-2,.,once,TRBJ2-1,12,CASTRNTSDQFF,TGTGCCAGCACCCGGAACACAAGTGATCAGTTCTTC
TRBV4-3,TRBD1,.,TRBJ1-4,14,CASSRGQGGEKPFF,TGCGCCAGCAGCCGCGGACAGGGGGGTGAGAAACCGTTTTTT
TRBV10-3,TRBD2,.,TRBJ2-2,18,CAISDGTNGPVNTGELFF,TGCGCCATCAGTGACGGGACTAACGGGCCGGTGAACACCGGGGAGCTGTTTTTT
TRBV12-5,.,.,TRBJ2-2,21,CASGPSGRPPRTKPNTGELFF,TGTGCTAGTGGTCCATCGGGGAGGCCTCCCAGAACCAAGCCGAACACCGGGGAGCTGTTTTTT
TRBV5-4,.,many,TRBJ1-2,14,CASRPGTANYGYTF,TGTGCCAGCAGGCCAGGGACCGCTAACTATGGCTACACCTTC
TRBV29-1,.,.,TRBJ1-1,12,CSLRWCATETFF,TGCAGCCTTCGATGGTGCGCGACTGAAACTTTCTTT
TRBV24-1,TRBD1,.,TRBJ2-5,15,CTTSDPTGSGVTQYF,TGTACCACCAGTGACCCGACAGGGTCTGGGGTGACCCAGTACTTC
TRBV11-2,.,.,TRBJ2-5,12,CASSLEGVDQYF,TGTGCCAGCAGTCTGGAGGGTGTGGATCAGTACTTC
TRBV4-2,.,.,TRBJ1-6,16,CARNQAQTVDKSPLHF,TGCGCCAGGAACCAAGCACAAACCGTCGATAAATCACCCCTCCACTTT
TRBV12-3/TRBV12-4,.,.,TRBJ2-4,17,CAGSFFGPGEGTNIQYF,TGTGCCGGCAGCTTTTTTGGACCGGGAGAGGGTACAAACATTCAGTACTTC
TRBV12-3/TRBV12-4,.,.,TRBJ2-1,19,CDSSLEANGSLPYYNEQFF,TGTGACAGCAGTTTAGAAGCTAACGGGTCGCTGCCCTACTACAATGAGCAGTTCTTC
TRBV10-2,TRBD1,.,TRBJ2-1,15,CTSSYRDRGHNEQFF,TGCACAAGCAGTTACCGGGACAGGGGCCACAATGAGCAGTTCTTC
TRBV28,TRBD2,.,TRBJ2-7,15,CASSPSSGRLNEQYF,TGTGCCAGCAGCCCTTCAAGCGGGAGGCTGAACGAGCAGTACTTC
TRBV12-3/TRBV12-4,.,.,TRBJ2-5,14,CVSSLGTTSRTQYF,TGTGTCAGCAGCTTAGGAACCACCTCACGGACCCAGTACTTC
TRBV11-1,TRBD1,.,TRBJ1-1,14,CASTGTELNNEAFF,TGTGCAAGCACCGGGACAGAATTGAACAATGAAGCTTTCTTT
TRBV12-3/TRBV12-4,TRBD2,.,TRBJ2-1,16,CASDQGLAGQDNEQFF,TGTGCCAGCGATCAAGGACTAGCGGGACAGGACAATGAGCAGTTCTTC
TRBV5-1,TRBD1,.,TRBJ1-1,14,CASQHGTANTEAFF,TGCGCCAGCCAGCACGGGACAGCGAACACTGAAGCTTTCTTT
TRBV4-1,.,once,TRBJ1-6,15,CARSQDSSGNSPLHF,TGCGCCAGGAGCCAAGATAGCTCAGGGAATTCACCCCTCCACTTT
TRBV11-1,.,.,TRBJ2-7,15,CASSSSRDSSYRQYF,TGTGCCAGCAGCTCATCCCGGGACTCCTCCTACAGGCAATACTTC
TRBV12-3/TRBV12-4,.,once,TRBJ2-7,15,CASSSRWVISYEQYF,TGTGCCAGCAGTTCAAGGTGGGTCATATCCTACGAGCAGTACTTC
TRBV12-3/TRBV12-4,.,once,TRBJ1-5,14,CASSPGTRPDRQHF,TGTGCCAGCAGTCCAGGGACTAGACCAGATAGGCAGCATTTT
TRBV11-2,.,.,TRBJ2-2,18,CASIITTRWTVGTGELFF,TGTGCCAGCATCATCACCACTAGATGGACGGTGGGGACCGGGGAACTGTTTTTC
TRBV29-1,.,.,TRBJ2-1,10,CSALRNEQFF,TGCAGCGCGCTACGTAATGAACAGTTCTTC
TRBV6-1,.,.,TRBJ2-7,12,CASREWVGKHYF,TGTGCCAGCAGGGAGTGGGTAGGAAAGCACTACTTC
TRBV12-3/TRBV12-4,.,few,TRBJ2-5,13,CASNVGDQETQYF,TGTGCCAGTAACGTAGGCGACCAAGAGACCCAGTACTTC
TRBV7-9,.,.,TRBJ2-1,15,CVRSDSLSENNEQFF,TGTGTCAGAAGTGACAGTTTATCAGAAAACAACGAGCAGTTCTTC
TRBV12-3/TRBV12-4,.,.,TRBJ2-4,13,CAFSETHENIQYF,TGTGCCTTCTCCGAGACTCACGAAAACATTCAGTACTTC
TRBV11-3,TRBD1,.,TRBJ2-5,13,CVISFQGEETQYF,TGTGTCATCAGCTTCCAGGGGGAGGAGACCCAGTACTTC
TRBV11-1,TRBD2,.,TRBJ2-4,17,CPSSYPGTSETKNIQYF,TGTCCCAGCAGCTATCCCGGGACTAGTGAGACCAAAAACATTCAGTACTTC